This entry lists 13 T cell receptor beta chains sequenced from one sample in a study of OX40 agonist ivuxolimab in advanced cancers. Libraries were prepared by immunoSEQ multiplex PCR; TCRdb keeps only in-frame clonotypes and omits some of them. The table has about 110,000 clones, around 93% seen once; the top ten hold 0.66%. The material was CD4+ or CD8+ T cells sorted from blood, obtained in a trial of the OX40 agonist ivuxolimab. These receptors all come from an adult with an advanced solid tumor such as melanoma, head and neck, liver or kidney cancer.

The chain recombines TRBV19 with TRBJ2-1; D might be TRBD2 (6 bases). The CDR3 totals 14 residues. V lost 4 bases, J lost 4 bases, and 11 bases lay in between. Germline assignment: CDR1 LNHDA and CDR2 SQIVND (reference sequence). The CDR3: CASSKPSEYNEQFF. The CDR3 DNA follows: TGTGCCAGTAGTAAACCTAGCGAATACAATGAGCAGTTCTTC.

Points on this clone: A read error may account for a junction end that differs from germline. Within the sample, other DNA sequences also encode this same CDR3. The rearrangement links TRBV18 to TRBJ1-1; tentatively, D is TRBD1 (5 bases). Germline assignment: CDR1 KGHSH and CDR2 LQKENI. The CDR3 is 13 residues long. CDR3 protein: CASSPQGDTEAFF. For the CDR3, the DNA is TGTGCCAGCTCACCGCAGGGAGACACTGAAGCTTTTTTT.

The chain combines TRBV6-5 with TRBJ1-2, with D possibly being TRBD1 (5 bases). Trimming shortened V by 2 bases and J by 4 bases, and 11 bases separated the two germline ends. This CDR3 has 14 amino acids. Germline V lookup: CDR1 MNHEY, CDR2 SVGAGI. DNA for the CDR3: TGTGCCAGCAGTTACATGCAGGGAGTCTATGGCTACACCTTC. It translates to CASSYMQGVYGYTF.

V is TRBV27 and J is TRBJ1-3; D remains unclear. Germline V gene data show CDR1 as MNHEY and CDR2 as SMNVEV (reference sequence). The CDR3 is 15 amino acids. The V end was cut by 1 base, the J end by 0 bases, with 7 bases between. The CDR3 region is CASSLFGRSGNTIYF. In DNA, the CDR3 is TGTGCCAGCAGTTTATTCGGACGCTCTGGAAACACCATATATTTT.

The CDR3: CASSNYQGANTDTQYF. The DNA for the CDR3 is TGTGCCAGCAGTAATTATCAGGGGGCAAACACAGATACGCAGTATTTT. V gene TRBV6-6 combines with J gene TRBJ2-3; 8 positions match TRBD1. Losses at the gene ends were 5 bases for V and 2 bases for J; bases not matched to a gene: 9. This CDR3 is 16 amino acids long. The germline CDR1 and CDR2 sequences are MNHNY and SVGAGI (reference sequence).

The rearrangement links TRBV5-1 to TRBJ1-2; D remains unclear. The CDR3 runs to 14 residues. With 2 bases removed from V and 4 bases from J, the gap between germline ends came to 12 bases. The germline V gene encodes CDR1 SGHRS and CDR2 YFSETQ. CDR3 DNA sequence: TGCGCCAGCAGCTTATCACCAACTCCCTATGGCTACACCTTC. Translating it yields CASSLSPTPYGYTF. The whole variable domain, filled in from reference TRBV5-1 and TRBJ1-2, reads KAGVTQTPRYLIKTRGQQVTLSCSPISGHRSVSWYQQTPGQGLQFLFEYFSETQRNKGNFPGRFSGRQFSNSRSEMNVSTLELGDSALYLCASSLSPTPYGYTFGSGTRLTVV.

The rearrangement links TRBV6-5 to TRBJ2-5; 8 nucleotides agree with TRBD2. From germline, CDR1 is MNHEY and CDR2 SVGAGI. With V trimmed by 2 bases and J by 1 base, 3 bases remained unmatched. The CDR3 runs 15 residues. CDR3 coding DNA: TGTGCCAGCAGTTACGCGGGGGGAACCCAAGAGACCCAGTACTTC. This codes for CASSYAGGTQETQYF.

The CDR3 protein is CASSEPDSVKKLFF. CDR3 in DNA: TGTGCCAGCAGTGAACCAGATAGTGTGAAGAAACTGTTTTTT. The V and J genes are TRBV6-1 and TRBJ1-4; no reliable D call. Germline CDR1 and CDR2: MNHNS and SASEGT. The CDR3 totals 14 residues. V was trimmed by 2 bases and J by 11 bases, leaving 15 bases between them.

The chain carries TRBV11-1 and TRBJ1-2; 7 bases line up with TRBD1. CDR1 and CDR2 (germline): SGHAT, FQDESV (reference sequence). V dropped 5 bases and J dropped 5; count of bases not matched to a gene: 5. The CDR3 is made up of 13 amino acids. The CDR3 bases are TGTGCCAGCAGCCCTCGGACAGGTTATGGCTACACCTTC. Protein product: CASSPRTGYGYTF.

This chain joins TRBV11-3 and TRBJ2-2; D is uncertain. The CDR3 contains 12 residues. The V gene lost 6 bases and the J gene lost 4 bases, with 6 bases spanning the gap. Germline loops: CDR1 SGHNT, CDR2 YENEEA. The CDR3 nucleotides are TGTGCCAGCAGACGTTCCACCGGGGAGCTGTTTTTT. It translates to CASRRSTGELFF.

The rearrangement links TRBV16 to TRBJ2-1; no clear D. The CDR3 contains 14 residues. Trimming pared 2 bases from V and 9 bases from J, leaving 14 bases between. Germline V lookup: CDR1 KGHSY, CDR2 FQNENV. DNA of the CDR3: TGTGCCAGCAGCCAAACCCTAGGGTACGTTGAGCAGTTCTTC. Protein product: CASSQTLGYVEQFF.

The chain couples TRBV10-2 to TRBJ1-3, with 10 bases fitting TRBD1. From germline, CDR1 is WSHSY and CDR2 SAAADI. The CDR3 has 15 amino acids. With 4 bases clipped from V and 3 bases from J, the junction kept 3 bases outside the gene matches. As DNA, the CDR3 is TGCGCCAGCAGTGTCGGGACAGGGGATGGAAACACCATATATTTT. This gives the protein CASSVGTGDGNTIYF.

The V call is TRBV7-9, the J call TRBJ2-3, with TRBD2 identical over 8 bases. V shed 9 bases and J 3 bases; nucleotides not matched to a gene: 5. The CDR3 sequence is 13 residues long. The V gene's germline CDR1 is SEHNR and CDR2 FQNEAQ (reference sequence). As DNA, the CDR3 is TGTGCCAGTACGGGACTAGTGACAGATACGCAGTATTTT. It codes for CASTGLVTDTQYF.